This T cell receptor beta chain was found in a study of identical twins (dated by TCRdb to between 2015 and 2016). Study-level background: The study deep-sequenced TCR alpha and beta repertoires from monozygotic twins, unrelated adults of various ages and cord blood to test whether fetal clonotypes persist. To rule out contamination, replicate twin experiments were performed at different times with different library preparation protocols. The investigation overall reported the following: Compared with coincidental sharing between unrelated individuals, out-of-frame TCR alpha sequences shared between twins had an excess of sequences with low generation probability. Abundant cord blood beta clonotypes carried fewer insertions; young adult naive repertoires showed a weaker similar trend, while memory repertoires showed none. Out-of-frame TCR alpha sharing in monozygotic twins was systematically underestimated by recombination models, whereas sharing between unrelated individuals was in agreement with the recombination models. Zero-insertion analyses could be partly confounded by invariant T cells such as MAIT and iNKT, though diverse VJ usage argued against such confounding for most clonotypes. Because the same donors could not be followed over many years, conclusions were based on cross-sectional statistical analysis. Excess twin sharing in beta out-of-frame sequences was weaker because fewer shared sequences lowered the signal-to-noise ratio.

Notes on this clonotype: Its antigen is unknown. The record has no base qualities; no much larger clone is one base away.

Every donor in the study was a healthy Caucasian. The twin cohort consisted of three pairs of female monozygotic twins, all aged roughly 18 to 30 years. The RNA used for TCR libraries was isolated from peripheral blood mononuclear cells. The protocol used for the library was 5' RACE. Instrument on record: Illumina HiSeq 2000. A universal primer binding site was introduced by template switching, and a unique molecular identifier was present in the final cDNA, enabling accurate counting of TCR cDNA molecules. Specific primers in the conserved constant-segment region were used to synthesize first-strand cDNA for TCR alpha and beta chains. To control for contamination, every cDNA library was double barcoded, receiving both a SMART-Mk sample barcode and Illumina barcodes. Two successive PCR steps introduced TruSeq adapter sequences along with Illumina sample barcodes. Sequencing of the TCR alpha and beta cDNA libraries was done on the Illumina HiSeq platform using custom primers. From the authors' description of their analysis: MiGEC was used to process raw reads and extract unique molecular identifiers, and MiXCR was used to find CDR3 positions. Recombination models were inferred per individual with the repgenHMM and IGoR tools using an EM algorithm. Shared clonotype analysis was performed with the tcR package in R, normalizing sharing by the product of cloneset sizes. To study raw recombination without the effects of thymic and clonal selection, out-of-frame nonproductive sequences were analyzed. The public reads were quality trimmed at Q25 with fastp and then assembled into clones with MiXCR by TCRdb, keeping productive beta chains. Each entry is one CDR3 protein sequence, shown with its most common DNA and genes. TCRdb, not the authors, supplied the V and J calls. This sample gives hundreds of thousands of distinct CDR3 sequences in total; under 8.5% of them show up just once. The ten most abundant clones make up 1.6% of the sample.

The CDR3 numbers 15 residues from cysteine through phenylalanine. The entry retains the CDR3 DNA only, 45 bases that are in frame from base 1. CDR1 and CDR2 are drawn from the germline V gene: SGHRS, YFSETQ. Trimming costs V 4 bases and J 0 bases, and their ends lie 11 bases apart. A further study also used this sample, focusing on yellow fever vaccine responses in identical twins. The second source states: According to the authors, in identical twins the way T cells responded to vaccination appeared partly convergent and partly personalized. In the study, vaccine-responding T cell clones were precisely tracked in identical twins.

The sample taken for sequencing was PBMCs. The chain is assembled from TRBV5-1 and TRBJ1-3; the D segment could be TRBD1, given 5 matching bases. The origin of this receptor is a woman aged 18-29 years in good health. The CDR3 protein: CASSPGWVSGNTIYF. The DNA sequence is as follows: TGCGCCAGCAGCCCAGGGTGGGTCTCTGGAAACACCATATATTTT.